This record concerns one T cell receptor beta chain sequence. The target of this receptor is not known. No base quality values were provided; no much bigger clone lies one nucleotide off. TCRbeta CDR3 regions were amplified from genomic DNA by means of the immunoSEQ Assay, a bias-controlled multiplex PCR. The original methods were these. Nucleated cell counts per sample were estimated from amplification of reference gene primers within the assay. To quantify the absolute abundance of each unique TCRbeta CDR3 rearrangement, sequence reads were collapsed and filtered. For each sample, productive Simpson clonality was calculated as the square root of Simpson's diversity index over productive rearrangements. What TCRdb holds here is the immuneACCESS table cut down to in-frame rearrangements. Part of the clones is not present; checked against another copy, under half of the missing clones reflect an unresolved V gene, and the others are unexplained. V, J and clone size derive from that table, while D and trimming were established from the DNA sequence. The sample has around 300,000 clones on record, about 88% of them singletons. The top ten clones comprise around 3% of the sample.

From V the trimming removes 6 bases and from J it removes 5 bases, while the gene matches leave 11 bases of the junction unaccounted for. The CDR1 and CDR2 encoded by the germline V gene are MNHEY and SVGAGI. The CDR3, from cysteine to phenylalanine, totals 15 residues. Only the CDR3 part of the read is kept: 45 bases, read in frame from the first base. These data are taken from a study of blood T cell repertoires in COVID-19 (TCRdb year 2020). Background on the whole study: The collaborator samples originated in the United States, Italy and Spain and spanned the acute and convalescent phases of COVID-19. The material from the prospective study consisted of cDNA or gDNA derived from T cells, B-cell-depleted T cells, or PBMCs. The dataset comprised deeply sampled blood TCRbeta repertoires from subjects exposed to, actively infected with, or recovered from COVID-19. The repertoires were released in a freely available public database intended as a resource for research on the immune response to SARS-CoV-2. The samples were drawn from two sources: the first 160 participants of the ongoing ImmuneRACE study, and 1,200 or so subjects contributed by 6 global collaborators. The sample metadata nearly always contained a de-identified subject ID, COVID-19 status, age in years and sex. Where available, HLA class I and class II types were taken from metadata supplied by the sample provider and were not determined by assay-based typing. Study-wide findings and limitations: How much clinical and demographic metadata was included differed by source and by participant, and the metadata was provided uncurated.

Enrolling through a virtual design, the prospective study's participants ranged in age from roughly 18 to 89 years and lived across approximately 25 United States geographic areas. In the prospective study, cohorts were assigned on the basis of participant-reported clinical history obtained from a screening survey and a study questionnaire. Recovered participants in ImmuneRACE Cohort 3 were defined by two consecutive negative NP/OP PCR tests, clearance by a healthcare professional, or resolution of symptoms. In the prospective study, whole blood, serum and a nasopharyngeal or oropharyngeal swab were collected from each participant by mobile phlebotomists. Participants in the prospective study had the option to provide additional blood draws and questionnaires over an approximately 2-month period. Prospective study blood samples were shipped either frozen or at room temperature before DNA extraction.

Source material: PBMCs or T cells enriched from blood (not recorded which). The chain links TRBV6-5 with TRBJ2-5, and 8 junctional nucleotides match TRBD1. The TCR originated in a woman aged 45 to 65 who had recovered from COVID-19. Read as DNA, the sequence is TGTGCCAGCAGGGAGGACAGGGCAGCGTGGGAGACCCAGTACTTC. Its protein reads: CASREDRAAWETQYF.